Presented here are 23 T cell receptor beta chains from one specimen sequenced in a study of a mutant IDH1 vaccine in newly diagnosed glioma. These TCRs' antigens remain unknown. Clones were read by immunoSEQ multiplex PCR, and TCRdb kept only the in-frame ones, dropping some. This sample has 35,000 to 55,000 clones; approximately 81% occur once, and the top ten carry 4.7%. Documented time point: week 35, safety follow-up. What each vaccine dose contained was 300 ug of mutant IDH1 20-mer peptide, accompanied by topical imiquimod. The source was PBMCs, collected from a glioma patient whose treatment included an IDH1 peptide vaccine. These TCRs come from a woman aged 40 to 55 with glioma. Some clones in this sample may be carry-over from other donors' samples.

Concerning this clone itself: The germline gene is not matched at one end of the junction; a read error may be the cause. The CDR3 loop reads CASSLAGTGTANYRYTF. As DNA, the CDR3 is TGTGCCAGCAGTTTAGCAGGCACCGGGACTGCGAACTATCGCTACACCTTC. V is TRBV28 and J is TRBJ1-2; D is possibly TRBD1 (5 bases). CDR3 length equals 17 residues. CDR1 and CDR2 from the germline V gene are MDHEN and SYDVKM.

This rearrangement joins TRBV19 to TRBJ2-2; D remains ambiguous. The V and J ends lost 5 bases and 4 bases respectively, with 11 bases between them. CDR1 is LNHDA, CDR2 SQIVND, per germline (reference sequence). The CDR3 consists of 14 residues. The CDR3 reads CASSLSAPTGELFF. CDR3 DNA: TGTGCCAGTAGTCTTTCAGCCCCCACCGGGGAGCTGTTTTTT.

The rearrangement uses TRBV19 and TRBJ1-4; D gene uncertain. V dropped 0 bases and J dropped 7 bases, with 9 bases sitting between them. The CDR3 runs 14 residues. Germline CDR1 and CDR2: LNHDA and SQIVND (reference sequence). In DNA form, the CDR3 reads TGTGCCAGTAGTATAGATCCCCGGGGTGAAAAACTGTTTTTT. As protein: CASSIDPRGEKLFF.

The V call is TRBV7-9, the J call TRBJ1-2; D not certain. Germline V gene data show CDR1 as SEHNR and CDR2 as FQNEAQ (reference sequence). The germline V and J ends were trimmed by 5 bases and 0 bases, with 4 bases remaining between them. This CDR3 contains 12 residues. In nucleotides, the CDR3 is TGTGCCAGCAGCCCGCCTAACTATGGCTACACCTTC. Translated: CASSPPNYGYTF.

V and J are TRBV28 and TRBJ2-2, with D tentatively TRBD1 (6 bases). Germline CDR1 is MDHEN and CDR2 is SYDVKM. V gave up 3 bases and J gave up 5 bases, with 13 bases separating them. The CDR3 has 15 residues. CDR3 nucleotide sequence: TGTGCCAGCAGTTTGCCCCAGGGGCCTACCGGGGAGCTGTTTTTT. Its protein is CASSLPQGPTGELFF. Full variable domain (outside the CDR3, taken from reference TRBV28 and TRBJ2-2): DVKVTQSSRYLVKRTGEKVFLECVQDMDHENMFWYRQDPGLGLRLIYFSYDVKMKEKGDIPEGYSVSREKKERFSLILESASTNQTSMYLCASSLPQGPTGELFFGEGSRLTVL.

The V call is TRBV5-1, the J call TRBJ1-4; D is possibly TRBD1 (6 bases). The CDR3 loop spans 15 amino acids. Germline CDR1 SGHRS, CDR2 YFSETQ. With 1 base removed from V and 4 bases from J, the gap between germline ends came to 11 bases. The CDR3 nucleotides read TGCGCCAGCAGCTTGTGGGGGGCAGATAATGAAAAACTGTTTTTT. Encoded protein: CASSLWGADNEKLFF.

V gene TRBV4-1 combines with J gene TRBJ2-3, with D perhaps matching TRBD2 (5 bases). With 0 bases removed from V and 6 bases from J, the gap between germline ends came to 13 bases. Germline CDR1 is MGHRA and CDR2 is YSYEKL. The CDR3 has 15 amino acids. The CDR3 DNA follows: TGCGCCAGCAGCCAAGATGGGCTAGCCAGGGATACGCAGTATTTT. Protein sequence: CASSQDGLARDTQYF.

The rearrangement links TRBV2 to TRBJ2-1; D might be TRBD2 (5 bases). Germline V gene lookup returns CDR1 SNHLY and CDR2 FYNNEI. The CDR3 spans 14 residues. Trimming pared 8 bases from V and 7 bases from J, leaving 18 bases between. The chain's CDR3 is CASPSHTTRNEQFF. CDR3 bases: TGTGCCAGCCCTTCCCACACCACTAGAAATGAGCAGTTCTTC.

This chain uses TRBV7-2 with TRBJ1-3; 8 nucleotides match TRBD1. The V segment lost 5 bases and the J segment 3 bases; nucleotides outside the gene matches: 3. The germline gives CDR1 SGHTA, CDR2 FQGNSA. The length of the CDR3 is 14 residues. The CDR3 DNA sequence: TGTGCCAGCAGCCTACAGGGGGTTGGAAACACCATATATTTT. Translated: CASSLQGVGNTIYF.

This clone has only one observation. This chain links TRBV29-1 with TRBJ2-7, with 8 bases fitting TRBD2. Germline loops: CDR1 SQVTM, CDR2 ANQGSEA. The CDR3 length is 14 residues. V gave up 4 bases and J gave up 1 base; unmatched junction bases: 6. The CDR3: CSVGSSGLSYEQYF. CDR3 DNA sequence: TGCAGCGTTGGGTCTAGCGGGCTTTCCTACGAGCAGTACTTC.

The gene calls are TRBV6-1 and TRBJ2-7; D may be TRBD2 (6 bases). The length of the CDR3 is 13 residues. The V end lost 7 bases, the J end lost 2 bases, and 12 bases lay between the germline ends. Germline CDR1 reads MNHNS; CDR2 reads SASEGT. The CDR3 spells CASMRDSPYEQYF. The CDR3 coding sequence is TGTGCCAGCATGCGGGACTCTCCCTACGAGCAGTACTTC.

This rearrangement joins TRBV9 to TRBJ2-1; the D is unclear. The CDR3 loop spans 14 amino acids. V was trimmed by 0 bases and J by 10 bases, leaving 14 bases between them. Germline V gives CDR1 SGDLS, CDR2 YYNGEE. The CDR3 region has the DNA TGTGCCAGCAGCGTAGACGACCCTATTAAAGAGCAGTTCTTC. As protein: CASSVDDPIKEQFF.

This rearrangement joins TRBV27 to TRBJ1-6; D possibly corresponds to TRBD1 (5 bases). Deletions cut 5 bases from V and 0 bases from J, with 11 bases between. The CDR3 is 16 amino acids. Germline lookup yields CDR1 MNHEY and CDR2 SMNVEV (reference sequence). This CDR3 reads CASSRDLASYNSPLHF. The DNA of the CDR3 is TGTGCCAGCAGTCGGGACCTCGCCTCCTATAATTCACCCCTCCACTTT.

The CDR3 loop is CASSENGEAFF. DNA of the CDR3: TGCGCCAGCAGTGAGAACGGTGAAGCTTTCTTT. This chain joins TRBV10-1 and TRBJ1-1; D unclear. CDR1 and CDR2 from the germline V gene are WNHNN and SYGVQD (reference sequence). The V and J ends lost 2 bases and 7 bases respectively, with 5 bases between them. This CDR3 has 11 amino acids.

The CDR3 sequence: CASSRLAGLSYEQYF. CDR3 nucleotides: TGTGCCAGCTCTCGGCTAGCGGGGCTGTCCTACGAGCAGTACTTC. The chain is built from TRBV18 and TRBJ2-7; TRBD2 matches at 9 bases. Losses at the gene ends were 6 bases for V and 1 base for J; bases not matched to a gene: 7. The CDR3 spans 15 residues. From germline, CDR1 is KGHSH and CDR2 LQKENI.

The rearrangement links TRBV19 to TRBJ1-2; perhaps TRBD1 as D (5 bases). The length of the CDR3 is 13 residues. CDR1 is LNHDA, CDR2 SQIVND, per germline (reference sequence). V gave up 0 bases and J gave up 10 bases, with 12 bases separating them. The CDR3 spells CASSIDRKGPYTF. The CDR3 nucleotides read TGTGCCAGTAGTATAGATCGGAAGGGGCCCTACACCTTC.

The chain has TRBV9 and TRBJ2-3; 7 positions match TRBD1. CDR3 size: 14 residues. Germline trimming cut 6 bases from V and 2 bases from J; bases unmatched to any gene: 6. Germline V gene data show CDR1 as SGDLS and CDR2 as YYNGEE. The DNA for the CDR3 is TGTGCCAGCAAGACAGGGACGCACACAGATACGCAGTATTTT. Translated: CASKTGTHTDTQYF.

The gene calls are TRBV29-1 and TRBJ1-1; 7 nucleotides align to TRBD1. The V segment lost 7 bases and the J segment 5 bases; nucleotides outside the gene matches: 7. The germline CDR1 and CDR2 sequences are SQVTM and ANQGSEA. The CDR3 runs 12 residues. The CDR3 reads CSGQGVETEAFF. In DNA form, the CDR3 reads TGCAGCGGACAGGGAGTGGAGACTGAAGCTTTCTTT.

The V gene is TRBV19, the J gene TRBJ2-2; TRBD2 matches 8 bases. J was trimmed by 3 bases and V by 9 bases; bases with no gene match: 3. The CDR3 spans 13 residues. Germline V gives CDR1 LNHDA, CDR2 SQIVND (reference sequence). The CDR3 bases are TGTGCCAGCGGGAGGGCGTACACCGGGGAGCTGTTTTTT. Protein: CASGRAYTGELFF.

The chain couples TRBV27 to TRBJ2-7, with D uncertain. Germline V gives CDR1 MNHEY, CDR2 SMNVEV (reference sequence). This CDR3 contains 13 residues. Trimming removed 2 bases at V and 3 bases at J, with 8 bases between. As DNA, the CDR3 is TGTGCCAGCAGTTTAGGGGAATTCTACGAGCAGTACTTC. It translates to CASSLGEFYEQYF.

This clone was detected once. The gene calls are TRBV4-1 and TRBJ2-1; D possibly corresponds to TRBD2 (5 bases). V was cut by 3 bases and J by 5 bases, with 23 bases left in between. This CDR3 contains 18 residues. The germline V gene encodes CDR1 MGHRA and CDR2 YSYEKL. The chain's CDR3 is CASSHSLGGPRINNEQFF. The CDR3 nucleotides read TGCGCCAGCAGCCACTCGCTTGGCGGGCCTAGGATCAACAATGAGCAGTTCTTC.

This clone came up once. The chain uses TRBV6-1 and TRBJ1-5; the D gene is possibly TRBD1 (6 bases). V lost 8 bases, J lost 8 bases, and 13 bases lay in between. This CDR3 has 12 amino acids. Germline V gene lookup returns CDR1 MNHNS and CDR2 SASEGT. The CDR3 region is CASPHRVEPQHF. The DNA for the CDR3 is TGTGCCAGCCCGCACAGGGTAGAGCCCCAGCATTTT.

The rearrangement uses TRBV27 and TRBJ1-5; TRBD1 matches 7 bases. CDR1 is MNHEY and CDR2 is SMNVEV in the germline V gene (reference sequence). This CDR3 contains 14 residues. Trimming took 4 bases from V and 3 from J; bases not matched to a gene: 3. The CDR3 loop reads CASSYDRVNQPQHF. The CDR3 DNA is TGTGCCAGCAGTTATGACAGGGTCAATCAGCCCCAGCATTTT.